This T cell receptor beta chain was captured in a study of blood T cells in healthy people across ages. Whole-study context: Every two T cells gave about one barcoded beta molecule via template switching.

Each individual donor underwent a draw of around 9.8 milliliters of peripheral blood. A second PCR, run for about 7 to 11 cycles, used a sample-barcoded 5' primer plus a J-beta primer mix. Each cDNA molecule was tagged by a template-switch adaptor that had 12 random nucleotides. TCRdb reanalysed the 5' RACE reads using MiXCR and keeps one entry per CDR3 protein. The data contain about 1.6 million distinct CDR3 sequences, 30% to 40% of them singletons. The germline CDR1 and CDR2 sequences are SGHTA and FQGNSA. CDR3 length: 13 amino acids. V gave up 5 bases and J gave up 6 bases, with 14 bases separating them. In its sample, this clonotype was seen a few times.

The rearrangement links TRBV7-2 to TRBJ2-7; possible D gene TRBD2, 6 bases. The sequence was obtained from a woman under 40 in good health. The sample comprised blood. This chain's CDR3 is CASSHAGGREQYF. As DNA, the CDR3 is TGTGCCAGCAGCCATGCCGGGGGACGCGAGCAGTACTTC. The full variable domain, rest sourced from reference TRBV7-2 and TRBJ2-7, is GAGVSQSPSNKVTEKGKDVELRCDPISGHTALYWYRQSLGQGLEFLIYFQGNSAPDKSGLPSDRFSAERTGGSVSTLTIQRTQQEDSAVYLCASSHAGGREQYFGPGTRLTVT.